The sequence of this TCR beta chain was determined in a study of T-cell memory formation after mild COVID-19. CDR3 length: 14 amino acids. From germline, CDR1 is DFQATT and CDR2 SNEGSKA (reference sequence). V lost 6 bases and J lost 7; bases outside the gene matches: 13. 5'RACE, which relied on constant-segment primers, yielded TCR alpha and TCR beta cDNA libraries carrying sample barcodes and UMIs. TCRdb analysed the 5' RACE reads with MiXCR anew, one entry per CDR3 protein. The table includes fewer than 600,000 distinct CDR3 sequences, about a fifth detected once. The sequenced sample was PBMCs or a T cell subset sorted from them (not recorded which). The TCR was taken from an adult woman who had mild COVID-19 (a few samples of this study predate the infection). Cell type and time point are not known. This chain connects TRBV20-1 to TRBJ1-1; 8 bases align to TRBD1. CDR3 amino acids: CSADTGGGFDEAFF. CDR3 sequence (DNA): TGCAGTGCGGACACAGGGGGAGGATTCGATGAAGCTTTCTTT.